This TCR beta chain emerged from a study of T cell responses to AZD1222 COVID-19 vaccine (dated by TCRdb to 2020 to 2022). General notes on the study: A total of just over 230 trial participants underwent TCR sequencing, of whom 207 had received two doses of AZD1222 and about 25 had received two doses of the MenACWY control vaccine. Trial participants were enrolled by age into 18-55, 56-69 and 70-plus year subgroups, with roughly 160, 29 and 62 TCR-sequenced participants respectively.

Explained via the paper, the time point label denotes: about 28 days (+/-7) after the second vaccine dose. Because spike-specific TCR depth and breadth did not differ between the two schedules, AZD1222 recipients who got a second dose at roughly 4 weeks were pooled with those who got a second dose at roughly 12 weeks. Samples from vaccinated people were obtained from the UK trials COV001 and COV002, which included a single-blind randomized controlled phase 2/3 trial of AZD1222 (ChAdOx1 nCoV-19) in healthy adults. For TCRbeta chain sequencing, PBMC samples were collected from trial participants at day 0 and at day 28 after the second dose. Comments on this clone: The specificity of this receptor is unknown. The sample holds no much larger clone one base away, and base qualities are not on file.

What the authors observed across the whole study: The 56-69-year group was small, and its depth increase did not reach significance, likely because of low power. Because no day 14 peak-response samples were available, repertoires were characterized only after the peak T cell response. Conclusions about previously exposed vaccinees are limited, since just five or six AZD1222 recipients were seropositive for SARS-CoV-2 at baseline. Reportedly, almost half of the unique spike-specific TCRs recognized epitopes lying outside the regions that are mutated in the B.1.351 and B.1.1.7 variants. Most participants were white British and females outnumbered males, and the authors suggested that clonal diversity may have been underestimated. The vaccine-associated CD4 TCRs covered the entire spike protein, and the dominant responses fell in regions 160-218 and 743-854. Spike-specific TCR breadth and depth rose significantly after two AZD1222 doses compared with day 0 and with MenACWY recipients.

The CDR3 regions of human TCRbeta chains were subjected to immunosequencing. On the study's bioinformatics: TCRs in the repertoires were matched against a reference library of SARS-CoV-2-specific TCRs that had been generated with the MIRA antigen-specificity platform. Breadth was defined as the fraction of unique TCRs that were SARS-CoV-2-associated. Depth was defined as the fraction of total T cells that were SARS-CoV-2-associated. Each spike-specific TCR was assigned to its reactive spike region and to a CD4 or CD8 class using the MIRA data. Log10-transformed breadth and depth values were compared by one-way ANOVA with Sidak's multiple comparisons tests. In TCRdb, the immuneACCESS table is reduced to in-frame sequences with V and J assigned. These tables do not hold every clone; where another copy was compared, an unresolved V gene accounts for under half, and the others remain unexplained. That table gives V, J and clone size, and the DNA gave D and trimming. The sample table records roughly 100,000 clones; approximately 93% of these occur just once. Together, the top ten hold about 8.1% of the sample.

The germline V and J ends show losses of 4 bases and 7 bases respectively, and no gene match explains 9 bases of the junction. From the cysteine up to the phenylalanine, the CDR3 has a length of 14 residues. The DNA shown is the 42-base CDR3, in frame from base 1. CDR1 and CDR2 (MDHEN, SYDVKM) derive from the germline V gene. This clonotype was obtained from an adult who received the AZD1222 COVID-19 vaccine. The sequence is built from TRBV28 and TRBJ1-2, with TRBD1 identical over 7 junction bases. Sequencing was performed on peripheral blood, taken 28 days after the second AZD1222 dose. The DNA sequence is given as TGTGCCAGCAGTTCCTACAGGGGCTGGGCTGGCTACACCTTC. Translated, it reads CASSSYRGWAGYTF.